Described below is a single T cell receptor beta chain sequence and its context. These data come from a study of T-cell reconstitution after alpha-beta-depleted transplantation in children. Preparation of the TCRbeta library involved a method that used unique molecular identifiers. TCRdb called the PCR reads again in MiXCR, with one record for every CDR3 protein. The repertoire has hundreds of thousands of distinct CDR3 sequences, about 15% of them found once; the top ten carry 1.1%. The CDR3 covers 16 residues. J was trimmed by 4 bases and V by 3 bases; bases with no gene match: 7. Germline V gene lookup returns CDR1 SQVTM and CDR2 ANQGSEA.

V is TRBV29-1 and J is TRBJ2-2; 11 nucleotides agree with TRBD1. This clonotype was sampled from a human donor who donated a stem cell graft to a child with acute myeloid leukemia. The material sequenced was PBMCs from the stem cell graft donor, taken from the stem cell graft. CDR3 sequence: CSVDNRDRGSTGELFF. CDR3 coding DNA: TGCAGCGTTGATAATCGGGACAGGGGGTCCACCGGGGAGCTGTTTTTT.